The entry below gives a single TCR beta chain sequence along with its context. Antigen: not known. This CDR3 has 19 amino acids. Trimming took 4 bases from V and 0 from J, leaving 19 bases between them. CDR1 is MNHNS, CDR2 SASEGT, per germline. TCRdb keeps only in-frame clones here, not all; method: immunoSEQ multiplex PCR. Found here are around 180,000 clones, about nine tenths of them singletons; the top ten hold roughly 3.1%. The data originate from a study of T cell responses to AZD1222 COVID-19 vaccine. Study findings and constraints: A rise in Spike-specific TCR breadth and depth followed two AZD1222 doses. It should be noted that donors were predominantly white British and more often female, and clonal diversity was possibly underestimated.

Sequencing was performed on peripheral blood, taken on day 0 of AZD1222 vaccination. The chain employs TRBV6-1 and TRBJ1-6, with D perhaps TRBD1 (5 bases). The receptor comes from an adult in good health. The CDR3 DNA follows: TGTGCCAGCAGTGGACAGAGGTCCAGTATTAGCTCCTATAATTCACCCCTCCACTTT. Encoded protein: CASSGQRSSISSYNSPLHF.